Below, 9 T cell receptor beta chains from the same sample are listed, as sequenced in a study of blood T cells in healthy people across ages. A J-beta primer mix and a sample-barcoded 5' primer were used in a second PCR of about 7 to 12 cycles. TCRdb re-analysed the 5' RACE reads in MiXCR, keeping a single row per CDR3 protein. The sample includes about 1.4 million distinct CDR3 sequences, approximately 59% of them seen just once. Sequencing used blood. The source is a man aged 18 to 29 in good health.

The chain carries TRBV5-1 and TRBJ2-1; D not resolved. Trimming stripped 4 bases from V and 6 bases from J, with 11 bases between. The CDR3 runs 13 residues. CDR1 and CDR2 from the germline V gene are SGHRS and YFSETQ. Written as DNA, the CDR3 is TGCGCCAGCAGCGACGGAAGCCTCAATGAGCAGTTCTTC. It translates to CASSDGSLNEQFF. Variable domain in full (rest from reference TRBV5-1 and TRBJ2-1): KAGVTQTPRYLIKTRGQQVTLSCSPISGHRSVSWYQQTPGQGLQFLFEYFSETQRNKGNFPGRFSGRQFSNSRSEMNVSTLELGDSALYLCASSDGSLNEQFFGPGTRLTVL.

V gene TRBV27 combines with J gene TRBJ1-2; TRBD1 is a possible D gene (5 bases). From germline, CDR1 is MNHEY and CDR2 SMNVEV (reference sequence). The CDR3 is 12 residues long. Trimming cost V 6 bases and J 12 bases, with 17 bases left between them. CDR3 sequence: CASRGEVAGNTF. The CDR3 bases are TGTGCCAGCAGAGGGGAGGTGGCGGGCAACACCTTC.

This rearrangement joins TRBV5-6 to TRBJ2-1, with D possibly called TRBD1 or TRBD2 (5 bases each). Germline CDR1 reads SGHDT; CDR2 reads YYEEEE. Trimming left V 0 bases short and J 4 bases short, with 11 bases between. The CDR3 length is 15 residues. The CDR3 coding sequence is TGTGCCAGCAGCTTGGTGGGACGCCATTACAATGAGCAGTTCTTC. It translates to CASSLVGRHYNEQFF. Variable domain in full (rest from reference TRBV5-6 and TRBJ2-1): DAGVTQSPTHLIKTRGQQVTLRCSPKSGHDTVSWYQQALGQGPQFIFQYYEEEERQRGNFPDRFSGHQFPNYSSELNVNALLLGDSALYLCASSLVGRHYNEQFFGPGTRLTVL.

This clonotype came up a few times. V is TRBV12-3 or TRBV12-4 and J is TRBJ2-3, with 12 bases fitting TRBD2. Trimming removed 5 bases from V and 6 bases from J; junction bases left unmatched: 9. The CDR3 contains 16 residues. The CDR3 spells CASSTQVGLAGDTQYF. For the CDR3, the DNA is TGTGCCAGCAGTACTCAAGTGGGACTAGCGGGCGATACGCAGTATTTT.

DNA for the CDR3: TGCGCCAGCAGCTGGAGAGGGGGCGTTGAGCAGTTCTTC. This sequence encodes CASSWRGGVEQFF. The J gene is TRBJ2-1, the V gene TRBV5-1; 7 nucleotides agree with TRBD1. This CDR3 contains 13 residues. V trimming: 3 bases; J trimming: 9 bases; junction bases outside the gene matches: 6. Germline assignment: CDR1 SGHRS and CDR2 YFSETQ. Supplemented by reference TRBV5-1 and TRBJ2-1, the full variable domain reads KAGVTQTPRYLIKTRGQQVTLSCSPISGHRSVSWYQQTPGQGLQFLFEYFSETQRNKGNFPGRFSGRQFSNSRSEMNVSTLELGDSALYLCASSWRGGVEQFFGPGTRLTVL.

The chain couples TRBV27 to TRBJ1-2; a weak D match, TRBD1 (5 bases). Looked up from germline, CDR1 is MNHEY and CDR2 is SMNVEV (reference sequence). Trimming shortened V by 4 bases and J by 3 bases, and 9 bases separated the two germline ends. CDR3 length equals 13 residues. The CDR3 loop is CASSSGRDYGYTF. The CDR3 nucleotides are TGTGCCAGCAGTTCGGGCAGGGACTATGGCTACACCTTC.

This clonotype was counted a few times. The chain couples TRBV7-9 to TRBJ2-3, with 7 bases identical to TRBD1. V shed 1 base and J 2 bases; nucleotides not matched to a gene: 6. This CDR3 contains 16 residues. Germline loops: CDR1 SEHNR, CDR2 FQNEAQ (reference sequence). The CDR3 loop reads CASSLGTGRSTDTQYF. In nucleotides, the CDR3 is TGTGCCAGCAGCTTAGGGACAGGCCGATCCACAGATACGCAGTATTTT.

The V call is TRBV3-1, the J call TRBJ2-3; D unclear. Trimming shortened V by 0 bases and J by 1 base, and 11 bases separated the two germline ends. The germline CDR1 and CDR2 sequences are LGHDT and YNNKEL (reference sequence). The CDR3 loop spans 16 amino acids. CDR3 sequence: CASSQEGNGGTDTQYF. CDR3 nucleotides: TGTGCCAGCAGCCAAGAGGGGAATGGGGGCACAGATACGCAGTATTTT.

The chain combines TRBV7-8 with TRBJ2-1; 7 bases agree with TRBD2. This CDR3 is 12 amino acids long. Looked up from germline, CDR1 is SGHVS and CDR2 is FQNEAQ. The ends lost 0 bases at V and 13 bases at J; junction bases unmatched: 3. In nucleotides, the CDR3 is TGTGCCAGCAGCTTAGCGACTAGCCGACAGTTCTTC. Its translation: CASSLATSRQFF.